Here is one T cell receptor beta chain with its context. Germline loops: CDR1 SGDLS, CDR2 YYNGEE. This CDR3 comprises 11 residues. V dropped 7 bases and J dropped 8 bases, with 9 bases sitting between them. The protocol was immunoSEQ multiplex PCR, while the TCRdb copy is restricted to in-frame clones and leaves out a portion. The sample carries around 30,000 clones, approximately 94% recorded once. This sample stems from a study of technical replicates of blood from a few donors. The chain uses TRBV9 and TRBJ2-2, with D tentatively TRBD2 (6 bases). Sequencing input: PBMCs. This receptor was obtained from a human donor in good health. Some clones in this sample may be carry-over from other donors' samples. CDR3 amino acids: CASGGRGELFF. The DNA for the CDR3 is TGTGCCAGCGGAGGGCGAGGGGAGCTGTTTTTT.